This passage covers 7 T cell receptor beta chains from one sample sequenced in a study of T cell changes during pregnancy in multiple sclerosis. Sequencing used immunoSEQ multiplex PCR; TCRdb keeps in-frame clones, though not all of them. The sample lists 73,000 or so clones; under 90% were seen once. The sample was peripheral blood, taken after pregnancy. Receptors were obtained from a female donor in good health, enrolled as a control in a pregnancy study.

The V gene is TRBV19, the J gene TRBJ2-7, with TRBD1 matching over 8 bases. The CDR3 length is 14 residues. After removal of 3 bases from V and 4 bases from J, the junction contained 5 bases not matched to a gene. Germline CDR1 and CDR2: LNHDA and SQIVND (reference sequence). The CDR3, as DNA: TGTGCCAGTAGTATTGGTCAGGGGGCTTACGAGCAGTACTTC. Its protein is CASSIGQGAYEQYF.

The chain carries TRBV2 and TRBJ2-3, with D maybe TRBD2 (6 bases). The CDR3 is 15 amino acids. V was cut by 10 bases and J by 1 base, with 18 bases left in between. The germline V gene has CDR1 SNHLY and CDR2 FYNNEI. CDR3 coding DNA: TGTGCCACCAAACCCAGCGGGTACGGCACAGATACGCAGTATTTT. This encodes CATKPSGYGTDTQYF.

This clone appeared once. The V call is TRBV7-8, the J call TRBJ2-7, with D unclear. The CDR3 is 14 residues long. The V and J ends lost 5 bases and 2 bases respectively, with 13 bases between them. CDR1 and CDR2 from the germline V gene are SGHVS and FQNEAQ. The CDR3 is CASSLRQVTYEQYF. DNA for the CDR3: TGTGCCAGCAGCCTCCGGCAGGTTACCTACGAGCAGTACTTC.

The V and J genes are TRBV9 and TRBJ2-5; 8 positions agree with TRBD2. CDR3 length: 14 amino acids. J was trimmed by 1 base and V by 5 bases; bases with no gene match: 4. Germline CDR1 and CDR2: SGDLS and YYNGEE. CDR3 residues: CASSQSGGQETQYF. As DNA, the CDR3 is TGTGCCAGCAGTCAGAGCGGGGGCCAAGAGACCCAGTACTTC.

This rearrangement joins TRBV11-3 to TRBJ1-5; D may be TRBD1 (6 bases). The CDR3 is made up of 15 amino acids. Germline V gene lookup returns CDR1 SGHNT and CDR2 YENEEA. Trimming pared 0 bases from V and 4 bases from J, leaving 10 bases between. The CDR3 DNA is TGTGCCAGCAGCTTAGATCGGGGGGCAAATCAGCCCCAGCATTTT. It codes for CASSLDRGANQPQHF.

The rearrangement joins TRBV30 to TRBJ2-1; 8 nucleotides agree with TRBD2. J lost 3 bases, V lost 0 bases, and 4 bases had no gene match. Germline lookup yields CDR1 GTSNPN and CDR2 SVGIG (reference sequence). The CDR3 sequence is 15 residues long. CDR3 sequence (DNA): TGTGCCTGGAGTGTTGGTCGGGGGGGCTACAATGAGCAGTTCTTC. Amino acids: CAWSVGRGGYNEQFF.

The rearrangement joins TRBV6-1 to TRBJ2-7, with D perhaps matching TRBD1 (5 bases). Trimming cost V 3 bases and J 0 bases, with 12 bases left between them. The CDR3 length is 15 residues. CDR1 MNHNS and CDR2 SASEGT come from the germline V gene. This CDR3 is CASSEWQGSSYEQYF. As DNA, the CDR3 is TGTGCCAGCAGTGAGTGGCAGGGTTCCTCCTACGAGCAGTACTTC.